The source of this T cell receptor beta chain is a study of T cell repertoires in cytomegalovirus infection. Study information: HLA-C-restricted CMV epitopes, recently identified, and well-studied HLA-B-restricted ones were used by the study.

As for this clonotype: As yet, its antigen is unknown.

This CDR3 is 13 amino acids long. Germline values: CDR1 KGHDR, CDR2 SFDVKD. V lost 2 bases and J 4 bases, leaving 6 bases between the germline ends. Each CDR3 protein gets one entry after TCRdb re-called the reads with MiXCR. Among some 700,000 distinct CDR3 sequences listed, 30% to 40% were seen once. Study-wide results and caveats: HLA-C-restricted CMV clonotypes gave the most frequent clonotype in two of eight donors.

This TCR derives from a human donor in good health (CMV status not recorded). Some clones in this sample may be carry-over from other donors' samples. The V call is TRBV24-1, the J call TRBJ2-3; D is possibly TRBD2 (5 bases). Source: cultured PBMCs, taken from culture after CMV antigen stimulation. The CDR3: CATSDWTADTQYF. In nucleotides, the CDR3 is TGTGCCACCAGTGATTGGACTGCAGATACGCAGTATTTT.